Below are 13 T cell receptor beta chains sequenced from a single sample in a study of T cells in localized non-small cell lung cancer. Only in-frame clones appear in the TCRdb table, and some are missing; sequencing was by immunoSEQ multiplex PCR. The table lists fewer than 3,000 clones, roughly 29% of them singletons. The sequencing used normal lung tissue next to the tumor, collected before any cancer treatment. The source is a man aged 40-75 years with stage I lung adenocarcinoma.

The V and J genes are TRBV5-1 and TRBJ1-1; perhaps TRBD1 as D (6 bases). This CDR3 comprises 15 residues. Germline CDR1 reads SGHRS; CDR2 reads YFSETQ. V shed 3 bases and J shed 5 bases, with 17 bases lying between them. The CDR3 coding sequence is TGCGCCAGCAGCTACTATACAGGGAAAGAGACTGAAGCTTTCTTT. The encoded protein is CASSYYTGKETEAFF.

This clone was seen a handful of times. V and J are TRBV28 and TRBJ2-7, with 11 bases fitting TRBD2. Germline V gene sequence: CDR1 MDHEN, CDR2 SYDVKM. This CDR3 has 13 residues. V trimming: 10 bases; J trimming: 4 bases; junction bases outside the gene matches: 6. Here the CDR3 DNA reads TGTGCCACCGGGACTAGCGGCTTTTACGAGCAGTACGTC. The encoded protein is CATGTSGFYEQYV.

The chain is built from TRBV14 and TRBJ2-1, with D possibly being TRBD1 (6 bases). From germline, CDR1 is SGHDN and CDR2 FVKESK. The length of the CDR3 is 13 residues. V lost 3 bases and J 7 bases, leaving 10 bases between the germline ends. The CDR3 sequence: CASSQYRANEQFF. DNA for the CDR3: TGTGCCAGCAGCCAGTACAGGGCAAATGAGCAGTTCTTC.

The rearrangement links TRBV16 to TRBJ2-7; maybe TRBD2 (5 bases). The V end lost 6 bases, the J end lost 3 bases, and 9 bases lay between the germline ends. The CDR3 is 12 residues long. CDR1 is KGHSY and CDR2 is FQNENV in the germline V gene. DNA of the CDR3: TGTGCCAGCAGTCTCGGGAACTACGAGCAGTACGTC. Translated, it gives CASSLGNYEQYV.

The chain combines TRBV30 with TRBJ1-5; D may be TRBD1 (5 bases). Germline CDR1 and CDR2: GTSNPN and SVGIG (reference sequence). V shed 3 bases and J shed 5 bases, with 11 bases lying between them. The CDR3 consists of 13 residues. CDR3 DNA: TGTGCCTGGAGCGGGGGGGACGATCAGCCCCAGCATTTT. This gives the protein CAWSGGDDQPQHF.

The gene calls are TRBV6-8 and TRBJ2-1; TRBD2 is a possible D gene (5 bases). The CDR3 totals 17 residues. CDR1 and CDR2 (germline): MNHGY, SAAAGT. V dropped 0 bases and J dropped 5 bases, with 17 bases sitting between them. CDR3 amino acids: CASSYSNLQRMNNEQFF. The CDR3 bases are TGTGCCAGCAGTTACTCGAATCTGCAGCGGATGAACAATGAGCAGTTCTTC.

This clone has only a few counts. This chain joins TRBV10-3 and TRBJ1-4, with D possibly TRBD1 on 5 matching bases. Trimming left V 2 bases short and J 7 bases short, with 14 bases between. This CDR3 is 15 amino acids long. In germline, CDR1 is ENHRY, CDR2 SYGVKD. CDR3 sequence reads: CAISEAGGGGEKLFF. The CDR3 DNA reads TGTGCCATCAGTGAGGCGGGGGGTGGCGGTGAAAAACTGTTTTTT.

This clone turned up a few times. The chain couples TRBV15 to TRBJ1-4, with 8 bases matching TRBD1. Germline V gene data show CDR1 as LNHNV and CDR2 as YYDKDF (reference sequence). V was clipped by 3 bases and J by 2 bases; unmatched bases: 11. The CDR3 length is 18 residues. The CDR3 here is CATSRPRGRPETNEKLFF. CDR3 coding DNA: TGTGCCACCAGCAGGCCCAGGGGGCGGCCCGAGACTAATGAAAAACTGTTTTTT.

Only a few counts were recorded for this clone. The gene calls are TRBV9 and TRBJ2-7, with 8 nucleotides matching TRBD1. The V gene end was trimmed by 3 bases and the J gene end by 2 bases; junction bases not matched to a gene: 13. The CDR3 has 17 amino acids. Germline CDR1 reads SGDLS; CDR2 reads YYNGEE. This chain's CDR3 is CASSADRGVMSTYEQYV. CDR3 sequence (DNA): TGTGCCAGCAGCGCCGACAGGGGAGTAATGAGCACCTACGAGCAGTACGTC.

This clone is categorized as medium-sized. The V call is TRBV2, the J call TRBJ2-1; 9 nucleotides line up with TRBD2. The V and J ends lost 3 bases and 14 bases, in that order; junction bases with no gene match: 11. This CDR3 has 14 amino acids. Germline CDR1 reads SNHLY; CDR2 reads FYNNEI. The CDR3 DNA reads as TGTGCCAGCAGTGATTTCCTCCTGCCTAGCGGGAAGTTCTTC. Encoded protein: CASSDFLLPSGKFF.

This clone was counted only a few times. The rearrangement links TRBV1 to TRBJ1-1. TRBV1 is marked as a pseudogene. This CDR3 spans 16 amino acids. CDR3 region: CASSPGWDPSNTEAFF. CDR3 coding DNA: TGCGCCAGCAGCCCGGGGTGGGACCCTAGCAACACTGAAGCTTTCTTT.

V usage is TRBV4-1 and J usage is TRBJ2-1; 14 bases align to TRBD2. CDR3 length: 16 amino acids. The junction had 5 bases not matched to a gene; V was cut back by 1 base and J by 9 bases. Germline V CDR1 and CDR2: MGHRA, YSYEKL. The chain's CDR3 is CASSQAGLAGVGEQFF. The CDR3 DNA reads TGCGCCAGCAGCCAAGCGGGACTAGCGGGAGTTGGTGAGCAGTTCTTC.

The table lists this clone with a few counts. The chain couples TRBV11-3 to TRBJ1-5; 7 bases align to TRBD1. CDR1 is SGHNT and CDR2 is YENEEA in the germline V gene. Trimming at V came to 5 bases and at J to 0 bases, leaving 13 bases not matched to a gene. The CDR3 consists of 18 residues. CDR3 DNA sequence: TGTGCCAGCAGCCAATTCGCACAGGGGTACTATAGCAATCAGCCCCAGCATTTT. This sequence encodes CASSQFAQGYYSNQPQHF.